The next 13 T cell receptor beta chains were all read from a single sample in a study of OX40 agonist ivuxolimab in advanced cancers. Clones were read by immunoSEQ multiplex PCR, and TCRdb kept only the in-frame ones, dropping some. The repertoire holds approximately 79,000 clones, with about 89% as singletons. The sample consisted of CD4+ or CD8+ T cells sorted from blood, taken in a trial of the OX40 agonist ivuxolimab. The receptor source for this set is an adult with an advanced solid tumor such as melanoma, head and neck, liver or kidney cancer.

The V and J genes are TRBV6-6 and TRBJ2-1; 10 bases match TRBD2. Per the germline V gene, CDR1 is MNHNY and CDR2 is SVGAGI (reference sequence). Unmatched junction bases numbered 11, after V lost 6 bases and J lost 6 bases. The CDR3 spans 16 residues. The CDR3 sequence: CASRTSLAGVGNEQFF. The CDR3 nucleotides read TGTGCCAGCAGAACCTCCCTAGCGGGAGTGGGCAATGAGCAGTTCTTC.

The count of this clone is one. The V gene is TRBV5-4, the J gene TRBJ1-3, with D possibly matching TRBD1 (6 bases). The CDR3 has 16 residues. Per the germline V gene, CDR1 is SGHNT and CDR2 is YYREEE (reference sequence). Trimming left V 0 bases short and J 2 bases short, with 12 bases between. The CDR3 nucleotides are TGTGCCAGCAGCTTGGCCCCGGACAGCACTGGAAACACCATATATTTT. Residues: CASSLAPDSTGNTIYF.

The V and J genes are TRBV9 and TRBJ2-7; TRBD1 is a possible D gene (6 bases). Germline V lookup: CDR1 SGDLS, CDR2 YYNGEE. CDR3 length: 15 residues. V shed 0 bases and J shed 2 bases, with 12 bases lying between them. CDR3 amino acids: CASSVGGRGTYEQYF. In DNA, the CDR3 is TGTGCCAGCAGCGTAGGCGGCAGGGGAACCTACGAGCAGTACTTC.

The J gene is TRBJ2-1, the V gene TRBV7-2; the match to TRBD2 covers 11 bases. This CDR3 comprises 15 residues. V dropped 4 bases and J dropped 6; count of bases not matched to a gene: 5. Per the germline V gene, CDR1 is SGHTA and CDR2 is FQGNSA. The CDR3 protein is CASSWSSGGRNEQFF. The DNA of the CDR3 is TGTGCCAGCAGCTGGTCTAGCGGGGGGCGCAATGAGCAGTTCTTC.

The genes are TRBV5-1 and TRBJ1-5; perhaps TRBD1 as D (5 bases). In germline, CDR1 is SGHRS, CDR2 YFSETQ. V was clipped by 4 bases and J by 5 bases, with 10 bases between them. CDR3 size: 13 residues. CDR3 sequence: CASSPGADQPQHF. In nucleotides, the CDR3 is TGCGCCAGCAGCCCCGGGGCTGATCAGCCCCAGCATTTT.

CDR3 protein: CASSLEGEGSTDTQYF. CDR3 DNA: TGCGCCAGCAGCTTGGAGGGTGAGGGGAGCACAGATACGCAGTATTTT. V is TRBV5-1 and J is TRBJ2-3; D tentatively reads TRBD1 or TRBD2 (5 bases each). The CDR3 consists of 16 residues. V lost 0 bases and J 0 bases, leaving 11 bases between the germline ends. CDR1 is SGHRS, CDR2 YFSETQ, per germline.

V usage is TRBV6-6 and J usage is TRBJ1-5; 7 bases align to TRBD1. Germline lookup yields CDR1 MNHNY and CDR2 SVGAGI (reference sequence). The J segment lost 7 bases and the V segment lost 6 bases, leaving 12 bases of the junction unmatched. This CDR3 has 15 residues. CDR3 amino acids: CASSEQGGGEQPQHF. CDR3 nucleotides: TGTGCCAGCAGCGAGCAGGGAGGGGGCGAGCAGCCCCAGCATTTT.

Worth noting for this clone: Germline and junction disagree at one end, which may indicate a read error. V gene TRBV14 combines with J gene TRBJ2-7; tentative D call: TRBD1 (6 bases). The germline V gene has CDR1 SGHDN and CDR2 FVKESK. The CDR3 length is 12 residues. CDR3 DNA: TGTGCCAGCAGCCAAGAGCAAGGGGGAGAGGTTTTC. Protein: CASSQEQGGEVF.

V usage is TRBV11-2 and J usage is TRBJ1-2; D ambiguous. The CDR3 sequence is 12 residues long. From germline, CDR1 is SGHAT and CDR2 FQNNGV. With 5 bases removed from V and 6 bases from J, the gap between germline ends came to 10 bases. The CDR3 is CASSRAGDGYTF. CDR3 in DNA: TGTGCCAGCAGCCGGGCCGGAGATGGCTACACCTTC.

This rearrangement joins TRBV4-1 to TRBJ1-6, with D possibly being TRBD1 (6 bases). The CDR3 sequence is 14 residues long. Trimming removed 0 bases at V and 7 bases at J, with 7 bases between. The germline CDR1 and CDR2 sequences are MGHRA and YSYEKL. The CDR3: CASSQDRGNSPLHF. In DNA form, the CDR3 reads TGCGCCAGCAGCCAAGATAGGGGGAATTCACCCCTCCACTTT.

The chain uses TRBV7-2 and TRBJ2-1; perhaps TRBD2 as D (7 bases). The CDR3 has 18 amino acids. Germline CDR1 is SGHTA and CDR2 is FQGNSA. V gave up 5 bases and J gave up 0 bases, with 20 bases separating them. The CDR3 nucleotides read TGTGCCAGCAGCCCACGCGGGGGCCTACCAAGCTCCTACAATGAGCAGTTCTTC. This gives the protein CASSPRGGLPSSYNEQFF.

V is TRBV10-1 and J is TRBJ2-6; D call uncertain. Germline CDR1 is WNHNN and CDR2 is SYGVQD (reference sequence). The CDR3 is 16 residues long. Trimming took 0 bases from V and 0 from J, leaving 6 bases between them. The CDR3 loop is CASSESGRSGANVLTF. CDR3 nucleotides: TGCGCCAGCAGTGAGTCCGGGCGCTCTGGGGCCAACGTCCTGACTTTC.

V usage is TRBV5-8 and J usage is TRBJ2-1; a weak D match, TRBD2 (6 bases). Germline-derived CDR1 and CDR2 are SGHTS and YDEGEE. The V end lost 2 bases, the J end lost 0 bases, and 9 bases lay between the germline ends. This CDR3 is 15 amino acids long. The CDR3 here is CASSLRAGSYNEQFF. CDR3 in DNA: TGTGCCAGCAGCTTAAGAGCGGGCTCCTACAATGAGCAGTTCTTC.